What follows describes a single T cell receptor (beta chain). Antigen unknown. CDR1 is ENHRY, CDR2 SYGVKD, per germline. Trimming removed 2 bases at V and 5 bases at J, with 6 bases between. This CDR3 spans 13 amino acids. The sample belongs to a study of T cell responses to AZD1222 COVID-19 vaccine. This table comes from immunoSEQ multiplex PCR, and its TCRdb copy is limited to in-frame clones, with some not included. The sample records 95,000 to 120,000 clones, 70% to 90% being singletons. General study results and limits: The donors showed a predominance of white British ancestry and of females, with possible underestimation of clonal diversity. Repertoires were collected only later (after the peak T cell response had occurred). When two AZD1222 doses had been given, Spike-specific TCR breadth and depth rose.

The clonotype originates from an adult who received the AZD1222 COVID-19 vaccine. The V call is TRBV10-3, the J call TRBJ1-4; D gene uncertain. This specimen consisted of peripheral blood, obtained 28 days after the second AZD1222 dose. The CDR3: CAISEGFNEKLFF. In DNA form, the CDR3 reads TGTGCCATCAGTGAGGGTTTCAATGAAAAACTGTTTTTT.